This T cell receptor (beta chain) emerged from a study of T-cell memory formation after mild COVID-19. This clonotype occurred a few times. The antigen is not known. V was trimmed by 5 bases and J by 5 bases, leaving 10 bases between them. The CDR3 is 13 amino acids. Per the germline V gene, CDR1 is SEHNR and CDR2 is FQNEAQ (reference sequence). Study results and caveats: A subset of responding clones appeared in pre-infection memory, suggesting cross-reactive memory joined.

TCRdb reanalysed the 5' RACE reads using MiXCR and keeps one entry per CDR3 protein. This table holds around 130,000 distinct CDR3 sequences, around 15% found once. The TCR sequence derives from an adult woman who had mild COVID-19 (a few samples of this study predate the infection). Cell type and time point are not known. Sequencing was performed on PBMCs or a T cell subset sorted from them (not recorded which). The V and J genes are TRBV7-9 and TRBJ2-4; D is perhaps TRBD2 (6 bases). The CDR3 here is CASSAGGENIQYF. As DNA, the CDR3 is TGTGCCAGCAGCGCCGGGGGAGAAAACATTCAGTACTTC.